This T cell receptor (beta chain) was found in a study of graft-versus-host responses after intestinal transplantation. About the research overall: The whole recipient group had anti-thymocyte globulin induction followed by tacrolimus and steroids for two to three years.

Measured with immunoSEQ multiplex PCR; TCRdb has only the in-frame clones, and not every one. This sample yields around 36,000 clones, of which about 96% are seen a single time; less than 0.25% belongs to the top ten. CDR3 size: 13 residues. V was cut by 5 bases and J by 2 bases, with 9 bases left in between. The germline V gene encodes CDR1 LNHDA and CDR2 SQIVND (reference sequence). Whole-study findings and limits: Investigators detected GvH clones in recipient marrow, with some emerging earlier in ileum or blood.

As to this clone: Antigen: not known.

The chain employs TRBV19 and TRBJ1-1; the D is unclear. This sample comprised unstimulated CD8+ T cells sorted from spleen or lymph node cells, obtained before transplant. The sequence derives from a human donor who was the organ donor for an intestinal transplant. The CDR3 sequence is CASSFADNTEAFF. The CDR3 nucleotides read TGTGCCAGTAGTTTCGCAGACAACACTGAAGCTTTCTTT.